These 10 T cell receptor beta chains were all obtained from the same sample, sequenced in a study of identical twins. TCRdb re-derived calls from the 5' RACE reads in MiXCR, one entry per CDR3 protein. The data contain 1.5 million to 2 million distinct CDR3 sequences, more than 30% of them singletons. The material sequenced was cord blood. These receptors all come from a newborn girl in good health.

The CDR3 DNA reads as TGTGCCATCAGTGAGTCAAGACAGGGGGTTGAAGCTTTCTTT. Protein: CAISESRQGVEAFF. This chain uses TRBV10-3 with TRBJ1-1; 9 nucleotides line up with TRBD1. V lost 0 bases, J lost 7 bases, and 3 bases stayed unmatched. Germline V lookup: CDR1 ENHRY, CDR2 SYGVKD. This CDR3 is built from 14 residues.

This clonotype was detected ten times or more. This CDR3 reads CASSYATGEQYF. CDR3 nucleotides: TGTGCCAGCAGTTACGCCACTGGCGAGCAGTACTTC. The chain employs TRBV6-5 and TRBJ2-7; D uncertain. CDR3 length equals 12 residues. V was pared by 2 bases and J by 6 bases, with 8 bases between. CDR1 is MNHEY, CDR2 SVGAGI, per germline.

CDR3 amino acids: CAISDRALTFSYNEQFF. DNA of the CDR3: TGTGCCATCAGTGACAGGGCTCTAACCTTCTCCTACAATGAGCAGTTCTTC. The chain recombines TRBV10-3 with TRBJ2-1, with a tentative D call TRBD1 (5 bases). The CDR3 is 17 residues long. Trimming took 3 bases from V and 0 from J, leaving 15 bases between them. Germline V gives CDR1 ENHRY, CDR2 SYGVKD.

The chain employs TRBV5-1 and TRBJ2-3; TRBD2 agrees at 9 bases. Germline CDR1 SGHRS, CDR2 YFSETQ. The V and J ends lost 0 bases and 4 bases, in that order; junction bases with no gene match: 9. The length of the CDR3 is 17 residues. The CDR3 loop is CASSLDPAGGWADTQYF. The DNA for the CDR3 is TGCGCCAGCAGCTTGGATCCAGCGGGGGGATGGGCAGATACGCAGTATTTT.

The genes are TRBV20-1 and TRBJ2-3, with 9 bases lining up with TRBD2. Per germline, CDR1 DFQATT and CDR2 SNEGSKA (reference sequence). The CDR3 sequence is 12 residues long. Trimming cost V 3 bases and J 6 bases; bases outside gene matches: 1. The CDR3: CSARGTSDTQYF. The CDR3 DNA follows: TGCAGTGCTAGGGGGACTAGCGATACGCAGTATTTT.

The chain couples TRBV12-3 or TRBV12-4 to TRBJ2-2; TRBD2 aligns across 8 bases. V was clipped by 5 bases and J by 6 bases; unmatched bases: 2. The length of the CDR3 is 13 residues. CDR3 amino acids: CASSPTSAGELFF. The CDR3 nucleotides are TGTGCCAGCAGTCCGACTAGCGCCGGGGAGCTGTTTTTT.

This clonotype occurred a few times. The chain employs TRBV20-1 and TRBJ2-3; 10 bases fit TRBD2. With 1 base clipped from V and 2 bases from J, the junction kept 3 bases outside the gene matches. There are 15 residues in the CDR3. CDR1 is DFQATT, CDR2 SNEGSKA, per germline (reference sequence). The DNA for the CDR3 is TGCAGTGCTAGAGGGAGCGGGAGGGCCACAGATACGCAGTATTTT. Encoded protein: CSARGSGRATDTQYF.

The J gene is TRBJ1-5, the V gene TRBV2; D remains ambiguous. This CDR3 has 13 residues. Germline V gene sequence: CDR1 SNHLY, CDR2 FYNNEI. Between the trimmed V and J ends, which lost 3 bases and 5 bases, there was a span of 8 bases. DNA for the CDR3: TGTGCCAGCAGTGAGAGGGAATATCAGCCCCAGCATTTT. The encoded protein is CASSEREYQPQHF.

The chain uses TRBV4-2 and TRBJ2-3; 10 bases line up with TRBD2. J lost 7 bases, V lost 8 bases, and 12 bases had no gene match. Germline values: CDR1 LGHNA, CDR2 YNFKEQ. The CDR3 covers 15 residues. The CDR3 DNA is TGTGCCAGCGCCGAACTAGCGGGACTTCCAAATACGCAGTATTTT. Translation: CASAELAGLPNTQYF.

This clonotype was seen ten or more times. The chain carries TRBV9 and TRBJ2-3; 7 nucleotides agree with TRBD1. The CDR3 runs 14 residues. Looked up from germline, CDR1 is SGDLS and CDR2 is YYNGEE. V was pared by 5 bases and J by 0 bases, with 3 bases of the junction left unmatched. CDR3 residues: CASSVDRSTDTQYF. The CDR3, as DNA: TGTGCCAGCAGTGTGGACAGGAGCACAGATACGCAGTATTTT.